This is a list of T cell receptor beta chains from one sample in a study of blood T cell repertoires in COVID-19. Libraries were prepared by immunoSEQ multiplex PCR; TCRdb keeps only in-frame clonotypes and omits some of them. The sample lists roughly 160,000 clones, approximately 85% occurring once. Sample: peripheral blood. The receptor set was obtained from a woman between 45 and 65 years old with COVID-19, enrolled during active disease. Each CDR3 is given with its conserved first and last residue. A D gene is named only where the DNA matches it firmly. Some rows have no size entry. The others give once, few or many, or a class for an expanded clone.

clone size: -; V gene: TRBV7-2; D gene: TRBD1; J gene: TRBJ2-2; CDR3 DNA: TGTGCCAGCAGCTTGACAGGGGGCCCGAACACCGGGGAGCTGTTTTTT; CDR3 protein: CASSLTGGPNTGELFF
clone size: -; V gene: TRBV9; D gene: TRBD1; J gene: TRBJ1-1; CDR3 DNA: TGTGCCAGCAGCGAGACAGGGATAACTGAAGCTTTCTTT; CDR3 protein: CASSETGITEAFF
clone size: once; V gene: TRBV5-4; D gene: TRBD1; J gene: TRBJ1-3; CDR3 DNA: TGTGCCAGCAGCCGACAGGGTGGATCGGGAAACACCATATATTTT; CDR3 protein: CASSRQGGSGNTIYF
clone size: -; V gene: TRBV4-1; D gene: -; J gene: TRBJ1-6; CDR3 DNA: TGCGCCAGCAGCCAATCGACAAATTCACCCCTCCACTTT; CDR3 protein: CASSQSTNSPLHF
clone size: -; V gene: TRBV7-9; D gene: -; J gene: TRBJ1-2; CDR3 DNA: TGTGCCAGCAGCTTCAGGGGTCTATGGGGCTACACCTTC; CDR3 protein: CASSFRGLWGYTF
clone size: -; V gene: TRBV25-1; D gene: -; J gene: TRBJ1-2; CDR3 DNA: TGTGCCAGCAGTGAGTCGTCGGGGGGTCACTATGGCTACACCTTC; CDR3 protein: CASSESSGGHYGYTF
clone size: -; V gene: TRBV6-5; D gene: -; J gene: TRBJ2-7; CDR3 DNA: TGTGCCAGCAACCATCAGGGTAGTGAGCAGTACTTC; CDR3 protein: CASNHQGSEQYF
clone size: once; V gene: TRBV14; D gene: -; J gene: TRBJ2-7; CDR3 DNA: TGTGCCAGCAGCCTATCTACCGCGGCGGCCTACGAGCAGTACTTC; CDR3 protein: CASSLSTAAAYEQYF
clone size: once; V gene: TRBV7-2; D gene: TRBD1; J gene: TRBJ1-2; CDR3 DNA: TGTGCCAGCAGCATGCCGGGACAGGGGGCGGAGGGCTACACCTTC; CDR3 protein: CASSMPGQGAEGYTF
clone size: -; V gene: TRBV9; D gene: TRBD2; J gene: TRBJ2-1; CDR3 DNA: TGTGCCAGCAGCGTAGCTAGCGGGGGGGCCCATGAGCAGTTCTTC; CDR3 protein: CASSVASGGAHEQFF
clone size: -; V gene: TRBV5-1; D gene: TRBD2; J gene: TRBJ2-3; CDR3 DNA: TGCGCCAGCAGCTTGGTACTAGCGGGGGTATCCGATACGCAGTATTTT; CDR3 protein: CASSLVLAGVSDTQYF
clone size: few; V gene: TRBV9; D gene: TRBD1; J gene: TRBJ2-3; CDR3 DNA: TGTGCCAGCAGCGTAGGGACAGGGGCAGATACGCAGTATTTT; CDR3 protein: CASSVGTGADTQYF
clone size: few; V gene: TRBV9; D gene: TRBD1; J gene: TRBJ1-3; CDR3 DNA: TGTGCCAGCAGCGCGTCAACAGGGGGTCCCTCTGGAAACACCATATATTTT; CDR3 protein: CASSASTGGPSGNTIYF
clone size: -; V gene: TRBV2; D gene: TRBD1; J gene: TRBJ1-1; CDR3 DNA: TGTGCCAGCAGTAGACAGGGGAACACTGAAGCTTTCTTT; CDR3 protein: CASSRQGNTEAFF
clone size: -; V gene: TRBV28; D gene: -; J gene: TRBJ1-2; CDR3 DNA: TGTGCCAGCAGTCCCCGAGGTGCAGGGAGGGATGGCTACACCTTC; CDR3 protein: CASSPRGAGRDGYTF
clone size: -; V gene: TRBV6-2/TRBV6-3; D gene: -; J gene: TRBJ2-7; CDR3 DNA: TGTGCCAGCAGTTCCCGTCTTGCGGGGAAGACCTACGAGCAGTACTTC; CDR3 protein: CASSSRLAGKTYEQYF
clone size: -; V gene: TRBV19; D gene: TRBD1; J gene: TRBJ2-1; CDR3 DNA: TGTGCCAGTAGTGGCGGACAGGGCCACAATGAGCAGTTCTTC; CDR3 protein: CASSGGQGHNEQFF
clone size: -; V gene: TRBV7-2; D gene: -; J gene: TRBJ2-3; CDR3 DNA: TGTGCCAGCAGCCCAGTCGGGGGCACAGATACGCAGTATTTT; CDR3 protein: CASSPVGGTDTQYF
clone size: once; V gene: TRBV4-1; D gene: TRBD2; J gene: TRBJ2-7; CDR3 DNA: TGCGCCAGCAGCCTTAGCGGGGGGGCCTCCTACGAGCAGTACTTC; CDR3 protein: CASSLSGGASYEQYF
clone size: -; V gene: TRBV14; D gene: -; J gene: TRBJ2-5; CDR3 DNA: TGTGCCAGCAGCCTCCTAGTGGAGACCCAGTACTTC; CDR3 protein: CASSLLVETQYF
clone size: -; V gene: TRBV2; D gene: -; J gene: TRBJ2-1; CDR3 DNA: TGTGCCACCAGCGTCAGAGAGCAGTTCTTC; CDR3 protein: CATSVREQFF
clone size: -; V gene: TRBV19; D gene: -; J gene: TRBJ2-4; CDR3 DNA: TGTGCCAGTACCGACATGGGTAGGAATCTAGCCAAAAACATTCAGTACTTC; CDR3 protein: CASTDMGRNLAKNIQYF
clone size: -; V gene: TRBV24-1; D gene: TRBD1; J gene: TRBJ2-1; CDR3 DNA: TGTGCCACCAGTGCCGGACAGGGGGCGGTTGAGCAGTTCTTC; CDR3 protein: CATSAGQGAVEQFF
clone size: -; V gene: TRBV2; D gene: -; J gene: TRBJ2-2; CDR3 DNA: TGTGCCAGCAGGGGGCTGGGCGAGGCCGGGGAGCTGTTTTTT; CDR3 protein: CASRGLGEAGELFF
clone size: once; V gene: TRBV3-1/TRBV3-2; D gene: TRBD2; J gene: TRBJ2-1; CDR3 DNA: TGTGCCAGCAGCCAACCGGGACTAGTCGATGAGCAGTTCTTC; CDR3 protein: CASSQPGLVDEQFF
clone size: -; V gene: TRBV29-1; D gene: -; J gene: TRBJ1-3; CDR3 DNA: TGCAGCGTTGGCGTACAGGATGGAAACACCATATATTTT; CDR3 protein: CSVGVQDGNTIYF
clone size: once; V gene: TRBV7-3; D gene: -; J gene: TRBJ2-1; CDR3 DNA: TGTGCCAGCAGCTTAACGGGGGGCTCCTACAATGAGCAGTTCTTC; CDR3 protein: CASSLTGGSYNEQFF
clone size: -; V gene: TRBV9; D gene: -; J gene: TRBJ2-4; CDR3 DNA: TGTGCCAGCAGCGCCCACTTAGGGGCAAACATTCAGTACTTC; CDR3 protein: CASSAHLGANIQYF